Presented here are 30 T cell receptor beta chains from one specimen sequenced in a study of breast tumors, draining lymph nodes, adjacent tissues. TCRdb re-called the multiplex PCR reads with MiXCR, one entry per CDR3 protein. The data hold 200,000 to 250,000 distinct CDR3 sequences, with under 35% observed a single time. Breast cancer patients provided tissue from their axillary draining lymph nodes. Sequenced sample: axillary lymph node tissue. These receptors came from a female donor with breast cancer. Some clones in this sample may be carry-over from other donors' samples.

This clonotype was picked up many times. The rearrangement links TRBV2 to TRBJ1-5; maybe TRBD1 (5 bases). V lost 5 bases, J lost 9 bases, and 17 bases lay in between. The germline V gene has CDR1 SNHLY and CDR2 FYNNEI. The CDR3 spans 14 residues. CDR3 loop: CASSRDGPESPQHF. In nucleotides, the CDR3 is TGTGCCAGCAGTCGGGACGGCCCGGAATCGCCCCAGCATTTT.

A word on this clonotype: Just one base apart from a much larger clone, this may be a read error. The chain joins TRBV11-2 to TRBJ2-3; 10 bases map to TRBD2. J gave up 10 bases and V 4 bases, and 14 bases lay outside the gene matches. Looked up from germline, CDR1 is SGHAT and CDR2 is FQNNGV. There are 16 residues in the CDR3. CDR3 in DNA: TGTGCCAGCAGCTCACTAGCGGGAACGAGGGGGGGAGCGCAGTATTTT. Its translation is CASSSLAGTRGGAQYF. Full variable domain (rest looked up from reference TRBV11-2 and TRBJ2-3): EAGVAQSPRYKIIEKRQSVAFWCNPISGHATLYWYQQILGQGPKLLIQFQNNGVVDDSQLPKDRFSAERLKGVDSTLKIQPAKLEDSAVYLCASSSLAGTRGGAQYFGPGTRLTVL.

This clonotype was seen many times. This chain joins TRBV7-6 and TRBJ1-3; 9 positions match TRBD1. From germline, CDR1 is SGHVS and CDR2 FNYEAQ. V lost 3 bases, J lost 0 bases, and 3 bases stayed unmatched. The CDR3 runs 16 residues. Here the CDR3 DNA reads TGTGCCAGCAGCTTGGGGGGACAGGGCTCTGGAAACACCATATATTTT. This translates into CASSLGGQGSGNTIYF.

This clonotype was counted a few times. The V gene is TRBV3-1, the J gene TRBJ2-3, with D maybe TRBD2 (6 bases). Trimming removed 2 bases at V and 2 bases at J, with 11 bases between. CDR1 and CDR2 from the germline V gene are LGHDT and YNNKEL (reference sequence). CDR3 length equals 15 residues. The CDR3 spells CASSQTGLNTDTQYF. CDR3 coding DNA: TGTGCCAGCAGCCAAACGGGACTCAACACAGATACGCAGTATTTT.

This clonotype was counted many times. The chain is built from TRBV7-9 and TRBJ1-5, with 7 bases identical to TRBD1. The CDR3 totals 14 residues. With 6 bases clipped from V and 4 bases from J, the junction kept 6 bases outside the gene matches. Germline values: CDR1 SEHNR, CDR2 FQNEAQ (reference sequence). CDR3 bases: TGTGCCAGCAGTCTGGGACAGCTAAATCAGCCCCAGCATTTT. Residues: CASSLGQLNQPQHF.

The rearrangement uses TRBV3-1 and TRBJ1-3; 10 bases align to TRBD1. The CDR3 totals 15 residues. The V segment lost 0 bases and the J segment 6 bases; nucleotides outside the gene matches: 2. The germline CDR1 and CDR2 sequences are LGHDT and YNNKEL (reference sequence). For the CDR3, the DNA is TGTGCCAGCAGCCAAGAGACAGGGGGCGCAAACACCATATATTTT. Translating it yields CASSQETGGANTIYF.

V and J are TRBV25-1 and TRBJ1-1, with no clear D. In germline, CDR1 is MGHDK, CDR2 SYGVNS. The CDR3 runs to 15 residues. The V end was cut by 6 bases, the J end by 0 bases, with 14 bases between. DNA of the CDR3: TGTGCCAGCAGCTCAGCCTCCGGAGTGAACACTGAAGCTTTCTTT. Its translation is CASSSASGVNTEAFF.

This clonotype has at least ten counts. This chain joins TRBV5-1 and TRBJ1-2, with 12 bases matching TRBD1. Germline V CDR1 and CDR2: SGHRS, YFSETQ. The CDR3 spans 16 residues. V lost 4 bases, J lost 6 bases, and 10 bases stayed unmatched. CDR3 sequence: CASSGNPGQGAHGYTF. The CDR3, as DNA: TGCGCCAGCAGCGGAAACCCGGGACAGGGGGCACATGGCTACACCTTC.

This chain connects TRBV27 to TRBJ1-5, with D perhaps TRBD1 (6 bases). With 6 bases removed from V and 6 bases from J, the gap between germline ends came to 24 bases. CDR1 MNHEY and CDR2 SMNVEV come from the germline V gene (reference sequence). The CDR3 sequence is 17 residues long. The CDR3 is CASSLRRDEGGIQPQHF. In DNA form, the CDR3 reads TGTGCCAGCAGCCTTAGGAGAGATGAAGGGGGTATTCAGCCCCAGCATTTT.

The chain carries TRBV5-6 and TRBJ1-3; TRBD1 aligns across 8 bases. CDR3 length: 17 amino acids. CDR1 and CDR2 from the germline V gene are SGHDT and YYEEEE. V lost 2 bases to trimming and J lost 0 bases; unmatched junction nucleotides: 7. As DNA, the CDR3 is TGTGCCAGCAGCTTAATGACAGGGGTGAGCTCTGGAAACACCATATATTTT. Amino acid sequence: CASSLMTGVSSGNTIYF.

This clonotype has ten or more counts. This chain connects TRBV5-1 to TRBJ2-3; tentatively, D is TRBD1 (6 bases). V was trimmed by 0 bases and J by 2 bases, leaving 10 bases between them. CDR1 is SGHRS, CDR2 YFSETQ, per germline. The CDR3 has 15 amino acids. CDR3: CASSLDGQHTDTQYF. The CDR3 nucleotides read TGCGCCAGCAGCTTGGATGGACAGCACACAGATACGCAGTATTTT.

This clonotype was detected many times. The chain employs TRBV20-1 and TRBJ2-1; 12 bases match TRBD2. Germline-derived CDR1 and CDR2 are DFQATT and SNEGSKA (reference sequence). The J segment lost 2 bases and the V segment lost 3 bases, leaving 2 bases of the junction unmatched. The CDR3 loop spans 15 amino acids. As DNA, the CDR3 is TGCAGTGCTAGGACTAGCGGGAGAACCTACAATGAGCAGTTCTTC. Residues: CSARTSGRTYNEQFF.

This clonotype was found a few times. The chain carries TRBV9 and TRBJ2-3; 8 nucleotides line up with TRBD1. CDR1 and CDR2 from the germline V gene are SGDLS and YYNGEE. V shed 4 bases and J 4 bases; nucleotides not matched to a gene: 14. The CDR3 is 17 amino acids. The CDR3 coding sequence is TGTGCCAGCAGCCCACACACAGGGGGGAGTCGACCAGATACGCAGTATTTT. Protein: CASSPHTGGSRPDTQYF.

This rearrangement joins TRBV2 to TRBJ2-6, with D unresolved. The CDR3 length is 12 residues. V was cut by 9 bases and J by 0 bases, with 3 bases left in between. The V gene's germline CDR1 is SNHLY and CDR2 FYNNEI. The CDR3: CARGSGANVLTF. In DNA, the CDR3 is TGTGCCAGAGGCTCTGGGGCCAACGTCCTGACTTTC.

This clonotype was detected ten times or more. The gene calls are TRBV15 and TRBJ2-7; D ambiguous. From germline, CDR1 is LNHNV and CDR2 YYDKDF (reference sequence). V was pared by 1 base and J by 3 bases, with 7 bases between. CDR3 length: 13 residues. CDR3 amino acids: CATSRGRSYEQYF. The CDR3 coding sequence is TGTGCCACCAGCAGAGGCCGTAGCTACGAGCAGTACTTC.

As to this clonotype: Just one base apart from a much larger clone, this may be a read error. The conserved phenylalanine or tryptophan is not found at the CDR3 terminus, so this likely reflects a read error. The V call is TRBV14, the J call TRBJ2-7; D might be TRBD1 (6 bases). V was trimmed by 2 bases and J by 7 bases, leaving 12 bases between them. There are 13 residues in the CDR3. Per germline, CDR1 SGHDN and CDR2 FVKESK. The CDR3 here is CASSQWERGEQYL. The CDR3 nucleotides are TGTGCCAGCAGCCAATGGGAGAGGGGGGAGCAGTACCTC.

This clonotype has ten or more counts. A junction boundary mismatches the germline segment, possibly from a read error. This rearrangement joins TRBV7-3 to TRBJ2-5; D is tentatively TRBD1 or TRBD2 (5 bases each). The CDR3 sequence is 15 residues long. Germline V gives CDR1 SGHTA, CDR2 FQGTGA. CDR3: CASSLSGTNHETQYF. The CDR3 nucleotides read TGTGCCAGCAGCTTATCCGGGACCAACCACGAGACCCAGTACTTC.

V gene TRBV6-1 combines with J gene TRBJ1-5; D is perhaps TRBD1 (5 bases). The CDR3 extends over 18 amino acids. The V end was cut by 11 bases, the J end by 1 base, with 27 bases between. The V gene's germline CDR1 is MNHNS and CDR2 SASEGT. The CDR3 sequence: CAVVQGGTDGGSNQPQHF. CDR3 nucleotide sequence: TGTGCCGTCGTTCAAGGAGGGACTGACGGGGGAAGCAATCAGCCCCAGCATTTT.

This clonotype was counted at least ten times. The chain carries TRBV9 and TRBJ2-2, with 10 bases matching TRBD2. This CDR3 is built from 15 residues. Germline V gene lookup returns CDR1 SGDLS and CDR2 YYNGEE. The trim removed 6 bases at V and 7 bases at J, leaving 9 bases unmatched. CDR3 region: CASNLAGVVNGELFF. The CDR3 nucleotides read TGTGCCAGCAACCTAGCGGGAGTAGTAAACGGGGAGCTGTTTTTT.

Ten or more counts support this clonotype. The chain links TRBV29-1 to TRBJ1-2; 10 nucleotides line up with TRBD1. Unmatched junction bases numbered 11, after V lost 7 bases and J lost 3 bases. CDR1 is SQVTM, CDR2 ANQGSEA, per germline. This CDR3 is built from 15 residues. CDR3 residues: CSGYVRQGADYGYTF. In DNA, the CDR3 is TGCAGCGGTTACGTTCGACAGGGGGCTGACTATGGCTACACCTTC.

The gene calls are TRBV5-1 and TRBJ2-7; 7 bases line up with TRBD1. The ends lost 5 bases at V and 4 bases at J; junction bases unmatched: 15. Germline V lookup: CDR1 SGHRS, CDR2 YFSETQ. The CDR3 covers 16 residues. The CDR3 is CASRPGGQGSRYEQYF. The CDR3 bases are TGCGCCAGCAGACCAGGGGGTCAGGGGTCCCGATACGAGCAGTACTTC.

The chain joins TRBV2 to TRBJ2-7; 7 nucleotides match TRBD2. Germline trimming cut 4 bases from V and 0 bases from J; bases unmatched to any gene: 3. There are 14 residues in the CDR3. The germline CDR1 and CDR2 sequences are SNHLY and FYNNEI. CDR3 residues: CASSASSGSYEQYF. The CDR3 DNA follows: TGTGCCAGCAGTGCCTCTAGCGGCTCCTACGAGCAGTACTTC. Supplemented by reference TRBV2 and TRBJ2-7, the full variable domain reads EPEVTQTPSHQVTQMGQEVILRCVPISNHLYFYWYRQILGQKVEFLVSFYNNEISEKSEIFDDQFSVERPDGSNFTLKIRSTKLEDSAMYFCASSASSGSYEQYFGPGTRLTVT.

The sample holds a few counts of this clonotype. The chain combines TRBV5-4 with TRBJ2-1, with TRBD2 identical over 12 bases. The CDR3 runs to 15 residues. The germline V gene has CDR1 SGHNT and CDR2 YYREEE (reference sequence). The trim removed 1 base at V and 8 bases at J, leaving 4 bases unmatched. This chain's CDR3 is CASSLTSGRLDEQFF. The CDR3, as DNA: TGTGCCAGCAGCTTGACTAGCGGGAGGCTAGATGAGCAGTTCTTC.

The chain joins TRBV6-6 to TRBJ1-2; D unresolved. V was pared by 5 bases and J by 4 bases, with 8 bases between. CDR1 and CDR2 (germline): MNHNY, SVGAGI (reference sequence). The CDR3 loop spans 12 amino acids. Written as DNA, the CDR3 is TGTGCCAGCAGTGAAGAGGGCTATGGCTACACCTTC. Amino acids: CASSEEGYGYTF.

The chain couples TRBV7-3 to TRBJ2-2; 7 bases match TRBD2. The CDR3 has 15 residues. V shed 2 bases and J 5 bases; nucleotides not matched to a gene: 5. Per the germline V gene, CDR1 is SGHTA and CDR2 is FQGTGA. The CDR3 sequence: CASSLLAVGTGELFF. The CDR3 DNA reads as TGTGCCAGCAGCTTACTAGCGGTGGGAACCGGGGAGCTGTTTTTT.

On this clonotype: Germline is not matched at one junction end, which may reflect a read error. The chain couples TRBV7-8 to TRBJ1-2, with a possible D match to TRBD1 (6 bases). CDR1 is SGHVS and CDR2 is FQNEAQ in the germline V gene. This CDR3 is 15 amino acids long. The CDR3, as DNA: TGTGCCAGCAGCTTAGTAGGGGGAAGTAACAATGGCTACCCCTTC. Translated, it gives CASSLVGGSNNGYPF.

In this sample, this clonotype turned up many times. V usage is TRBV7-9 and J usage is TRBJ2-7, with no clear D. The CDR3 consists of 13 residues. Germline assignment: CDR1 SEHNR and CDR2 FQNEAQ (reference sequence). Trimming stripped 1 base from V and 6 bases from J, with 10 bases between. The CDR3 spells CASSLVEVGEQYF. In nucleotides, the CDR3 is TGTGCCAGCAGCTTAGTTGAGGTGGGCGAGCAGTACTTC.

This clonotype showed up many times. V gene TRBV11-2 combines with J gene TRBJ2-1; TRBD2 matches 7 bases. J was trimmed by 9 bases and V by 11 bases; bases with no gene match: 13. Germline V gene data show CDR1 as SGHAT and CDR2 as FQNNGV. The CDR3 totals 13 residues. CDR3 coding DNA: TGTGCCGGGGGGGAGCAGCCTAACATTGAGCAGTTCTTC. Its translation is CAGGEQPNIEQFF.

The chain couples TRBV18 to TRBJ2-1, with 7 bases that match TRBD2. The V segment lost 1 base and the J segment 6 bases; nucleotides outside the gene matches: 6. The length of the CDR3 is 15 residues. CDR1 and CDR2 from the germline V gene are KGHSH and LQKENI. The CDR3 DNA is TGTGCCAGCTCACCACGAACTAGCGACACCAATGAGCAGTTCTTC. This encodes CASSPRTSDTNEQFF.

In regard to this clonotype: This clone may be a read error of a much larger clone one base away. The CDR3 loop is CASSLGLAFGGTGTSPLYF. The CDR3 nucleotides are TGTGCCAGCAGCTTGGGATTGGCATTCGGGGGTACCGGAACCTCACCCCTCTACTTT. The chain employs TRBV5-6 and TRBJ1-6; a weak D match, TRBD1 (5 bases). This CDR3 is built from 19 residues. CDR1 is SGHDT, CDR2 YYEEEE, per germline.